This passage covers 17 T cell receptor beta chains from one sample sequenced in a study of somatic mutations in T cells in chronic GVHD. Repertoires were generated with immunoSEQ multiplex PCR, while TCRdb's copy carries only in-frame clones and drops some. The sample consists of approximately 14,000 clones, around 82% of them appearing once. Input material: Vbeta20-negative CD4+ T cells from blood. These receptors all come from a male patient in his forties or fifties with chronic graft-versus-host disease. Some of the T cells may derive from the graft donor.

This chain connects TRBV6-5 to TRBJ1-5, with a possible D match to TRBD1 (5 bases). This CDR3 comprises 14 residues. The germline V gene has CDR1 MNHEY and CDR2 SVGAGI. Trimming left V 8 bases short and J 7 bases short, with 18 bases between. The CDR3 bases are TGTGCCAGCTCTTCGGGGGACCACCGGCAGCCCCAGCATTTT. Its translation is CASSSGDHRQPQHF.

The V gene is TRBV28, the J gene TRBJ1-1, with unresolved D. Trimming took 6 bases from V and 1 from J, leaving 12 bases between them. This CDR3 has 14 residues. Looked up from germline, CDR1 is MDHEN and CDR2 is SYDVKM. The CDR3: CASSREGPNTEAFF. The CDR3 region has the DNA TGTGCCAGCAGCCGGGAAGGCCCGAACACTGAAGCTTTCTTT.

J is TRBJ2-7 and V is TRBV10-3; 11 nucleotides align to TRBD2. The CDR3 totals 12 residues. J lost 5 bases, V lost 6 bases, and 0 bases had no gene match. The V gene's germline CDR1 is ENHRY and CDR2 SYGVKD. CDR3 coding DNA: TGTGCCATCAGGACTAGCGGGAACGAGCAGTACTTC. This gives the protein CAIRTSGNEQYF.

The chain recombines TRBV12-5 with TRBJ2-7; TRBD2 matches at 8 bases. Germline trimming cut 5 bases from V and 2 bases from J; bases unmatched to any gene: 11. Germline V gene lookup returns CDR1 LGHNT and CDR2 FRNRAP. This CDR3 is 16 amino acids long. In DNA, the CDR3 is TGTGCTAGTGGTCGCTATCAGGCGGGAGGCCCCTACGAGCAGTACTTC. It specifies CASGRYQAGGPYEQYF.

This rearrangement joins TRBV7-9 to TRBJ1-1, with no clear D. Per germline, CDR1 SEHNR and CDR2 FQNEAQ (reference sequence). The CDR3 sequence is 13 residues long. V lost 5 bases and J lost 6, with 13 bases in between. The CDR3 loop reads CASSLARGAEAFF. The CDR3 DNA follows: TGTGCCAGCAGCCTCGCTCGGGGAGCTGAAGCTTTCTTT.

This clone appeared once. The chain combines TRBV6-5 with TRBJ1-2; 8 bases map to TRBD1. The CDR3 consists of 15 residues. With 8 bases clipped from V and 4 bases from J, the junction kept 12 bases outside the gene matches. Germline values: CDR1 MNHEY, CDR2 SVGAGI. CDR3 sequence (DNA): TGTGCCAGCCGCGCCTCAGGGGGCGCTTCCTATGGCTACACCTTC. It yields the protein CASRASGGASYGYTF.

V gene TRBV28 combines with J gene TRBJ1-5, with a possible D match to TRBD1 (6 bases). Germline V CDR1 and CDR2: MDHEN, SYDVKM. Trimming removed 0 bases at V and 7 bases at J, with 13 bases between. The CDR3 totals 15 residues. CDR3 in amino acids: CASSLWGAGGQPQHF. Here the CDR3 DNA reads TGTGCCAGCAGTTTATGGGGGGCTGGCGGCCAGCCCCAGCATTTT.

This clone was detected only once. This chain connects TRBV15 to TRBJ2-1; perhaps TRBD2 as D (5 bases). Germline V gene lookup returns CDR1 LNHNV and CDR2 YYDKDF (reference sequence). Trimming took 0 bases from V and 4 from J, leaving 13 bases between them. The CDR3 length is 16 residues. This chain's CDR3 is CATSRDRQRSYNEQFF. DNA of the CDR3: TGTGCCACCAGCAGAGATCGGCAGCGGAGTTACAATGAGCAGTTCTTC.

The chain is built from TRBV27 and TRBJ2-2; 9 nucleotides match TRBD2. With 2 bases clipped from V and 1 base from J, the junction kept 5 bases outside the gene matches. Germline CDR1 reads MNHEY; CDR2 reads SMNVEV (reference sequence). The CDR3 covers 17 residues. The CDR3 coding sequence is TGTGCCAGCAGTTTACTCGCGGGAGGGGGGAACACCGGGGAGCTGTTTTTT. Translating gives CASSLLAGGGNTGELFF.

V is TRBV7-7 and J is TRBJ2-1; weak D call: TRBD2 (5 bases). The CDR3 is made up of 13 amino acids. Trimming removed 1 base at V and 12 bases at J, with 13 bases between. CDR1 is SSHAT and CDR2 is FNYEAQ in the germline V gene (reference sequence). CDR3 sequence (DNA): TGTGCCAGCAGCTTAGACGGAGGTACTGGGCAGTTCTTC. Its protein is CASSLDGGTGQFF.

The rearrangement links TRBV5-6 to TRBJ2-5; D might be TRBD1 (5 bases). The DNA matches TRBJ2-7 better at its end, which makes the J call doubtful. This CDR3 spans 14 amino acids. Germline values: CDR1 SGHDT, CDR2 YYEEEE. Here the CDR3 reads CASSLDRSSYEQYF. The CDR3 coding sequence is TGTGCCAGCAGCTTAGACAGATCCTCCTACGAGCAGTACTTC.

The chain combines TRBV10-3 with TRBJ1-2; perhaps TRBD1 as D (6 bases). V lost 1 base to trimming and J lost 7 bases, with 13 bases between them. The germline V gene encodes CDR1 ENHRY and CDR2 SYGVKD. The CDR3 runs 14 residues. The CDR3 DNA is TGTGCCATCAGTGAGTTACAGGGATCGGGTGGCTACACCTTC. The encoded protein is CAISELQGSGGYTF.

The chain recombines TRBV6-6 with TRBJ2-7; TRBD1 matches at 7 bases. The CDR3 contains 12 residues. J lost 6 bases, V lost 7 bases, and 6 bases had no gene match. Looked up from germline, CDR1 is MNHNY and CDR2 is SVGAGI (reference sequence). CDR3 nucleotides: TGTGCCAGCAATCTCCCAGGGGGCGAGCAGTACTTC. It encodes CASNLPGGEQYF.

The chain is built from TRBV9 and TRBJ2-3, with D tentatively TRBD1 (5 bases). The length of the CDR3 is 13 residues. V dropped 4 bases and J dropped 3 bases, with 9 bases sitting between them. Germline CDR1 SGDLS, CDR2 YYNGEE. CDR3 amino acids: CASSPQGTDTQYF. The CDR3 DNA sequence: TGTGCCAGCAGCCCCCAGGGTACAGATACGCAGTATTTT.

This clone was counted only a few times. V is TRBV6-1 and J is TRBJ1-5; no definite D call. The CDR3 runs 17 residues. The germline V gene encodes CDR1 MNHNS and CDR2 SASEGT. Trimming left V 2 bases short and J 5 bases short, with 19 bases between. The CDR3 is CASSEPPLGKRDQPQHF. The CDR3 nucleotides are TGTGCCAGCAGTGAACCCCCCCTAGGGAAGAGGGATCAGCCCCAGCATTTT.

The chain joins TRBV2 to TRBJ2-7, with a weak D call TRBD2 (5 bases). Per germline, CDR1 SNHLY and CDR2 FYNNEI. The CDR3 sequence is 13 residues long. Trimming took 4 bases from V and 6 from J, leaving 13 bases between them. CDR3 in amino acids: CASSGTVVSEQYF. The CDR3 DNA follows: TGTGCCAGCAGTGGGACTGTGGTATCCGAGCAGTACTTC.

This clone has a handful of counts. The chain recombines TRBV28 with TRBJ1-5, with 8 bases lining up with TRBD1. V lost 3 bases, J lost 4 bases, and 8 bases stayed unmatched. This CDR3 has 16 residues. CDR1 MDHEN and CDR2 SYDVKM come from the germline V gene. The CDR3, as DNA: TGTGCCAGCAGTTTCGCAGGGGGCAGGAGGAATCAGCCCCAGCATTTT. This gives the protein CASSFAGGRRNQPQHF.